This T cell receptor beta chain was sequenced for a study of CD8+ T cells in alopecia areata. Findings and caveats of the study: Lesional scalp displayed greater clonality than normal scalp, most notably in alopecia totalis/universalis. The study found TCR sharing across patients less clear than in mice, possibly for HLA reasons.

In each case, RNA was isolated and then reverse transcribed into cDNA as the sequencing template. Measured with immunoSEQ multiplex PCR; TCRdb has only the in-frame clones, and not every one. The sample has 110,000 or so clones, roughly 68% seen once; the top ten hold approximately 2.6%. Germline V gene lookup returns CDR1 LGHNA and CDR2 YNFKEQ. V dropped 4 bases and J dropped 4; count of bases not matched to a gene: 14. This CDR3 region has 17 residues. With regard to this clone: What it binds is not known.

The receptor was isolated from a human donor in good health. Material for sequencing was CD4+ T cells sorted from blood. The chain employs TRBV4-2 and TRBJ1-2, with 8 bases matching TRBD1. The chain's CDR3 is CASSRKPETGEGYGYTF. In DNA form, the CDR3 reads TGTGCCAGCAGCCGCAAACCTGAGACAGGGGAGGGCTATGGCTACACCTTC.